This record concerns one T cell receptor (beta chain) sequence. The V end was cut by 4 bases, the J end by 1 base, with 14 bases between. The CDR3 runs to 15 residues. The entry originates in a study of cytomegalovirus exposure and HLA in healthy donors. The repertoire was sequenced with immunoSEQ multiplex PCR; TCRdb's copy has only in-frame clones and lacks some. The sample lists about 74,000 clones; 85% to 95% were seen once. This clonotype was sampled from a young man in good health and CMV-seropositive. The chain recombines TRBV5-3 with TRBJ1-1; D is possibly TRBD1 (6 bases). TRBV5-3 is noted as an ORF with a role that remains uncertain. Sequences were obtained from PBMCs. In nucleotides, the CDR3 is TGTGCCAGAAGCCAGCTGGGACACCCGAACACTGAAGCTTTCTTT. It is translated as CARSQLGHPNTEAFF.